Listed below are T cell receptor beta chains from one sample, sequenced in a study of T cell clones after liver transplantation. TCRdb's copy holds only in-frame clones and misses some; the assay was immunoSEQ multiplex PCR. The data show around 100,000 clones, 80% to 85% seen once. Sequencing used CD4+ T cells from blood, obtained before liver transplant. Receptors were obtained from a human donor who received a liver transplant. Both conserved end residues are part of each CDR3. Each record gives: clone size, V gene, J gene, D gene, CDR3 length, CDR3 protein, CDR3 DNA. D genes are given only for firm matches. Some rows mark clone size as missing; the rest say once, few, many or name a class of expanded clone.

-	TRBV9	TRBJ2-2	-	16	CASSVGVGRGTGELFF	TGTGCCAGCAGCGTAGGAGTGGGGCGCGGGACCGGGGAGCTGTTTTTT
-	TRBV4-2	TRBJ1-3	-	18	CASSQGGDIPSSGNTIYF	TGTGCCAGCAGCCAAGGGGGAGACATTCCGAGCTCTGGAAACACCATATATTTT
-	TRBV7-8	TRBJ2-7	TRBD2	16	CASSPEAVGGYFEQYF	TGTGCCAGCAGCCCAGAAGCGGTGGGAGGGTACTTCGAGCAGTACTTC
-	TRBV18	TRBJ1-5	-	14	CASSPDSGNQPQHF	TGTGCCAGCTCACCCGACAGCGGCAATCAGCCCCAGCATTTT
-	TRBV6-1	TRBJ2-1	-	13	CASRGVGHNEQFF	TGTGCCAGCAGGGGGGTCGGGCACAATGAGCAGTTCTTC
few	TRBV7-2	TRBJ2-7	TRBD2	18	CASSPLAGQIRPIPEQYF	TGTGCCAGCAGCCCACTAGCGGGACAGATCAGGCCCATTCCCGAGCAGTACTTC
-	TRBV5-1	TRBJ2-2	-	15	CASSPDRALTGELFF	TGCGCCAGCAGCCCGGACAGAGCCCTCACCGGGGAGCTGTTTTTT
-	TRBV5-1	TRBJ2-2	TRBD1	13	CASSSRGPGELFF	TGCGCCAGCAGCAGCAGGGGGCCCGGGGAGCTGTTTTTT
-	TRBV21-1	TRBJ2-7	-	16	CASSPRLAASSYEQYF	TGTGCCAGCAGCCCCCGACTAGCCGCTAGCTCCTACGAGCAGTACTTC
-	TRBV7-2	TRBJ1-5	-	13	CASSRQVWQPQHF	TGTGCCAGCAGCCGTCAAGTCTGGCAGCCCCAGCATTTT
-	TRBV5-1	TRBJ2-2	-	14	CAGRGEINTGELFF	TGCGCCGGGAGAGGCGAAATTAACACCGGGGAGCTGTTTTTT
-	TRBV6-5	TRBJ2-7	-	15	CASSRTWYTSNEQYF	TGTGCCAGCAGTCGGACCTGGTATACGTCCAACGAGCAGTACTTC
-	TRBV18	TRBJ2-5	-	15	CASSATRGGAETQYF	TGTGCCAGCTCAGCAACTCGGGGTGGGGCAGAGACCCAGTACTTC
once	TRBV5-4	TRBJ2-1	-	13	CASSGEYANEQFF	TGTGCCAGCAGTGGGGAGTATGCGAATGAGCAGTTCTTC
many	TRBV6-5	TRBJ2-7	-	15	CASSYSPLRSYEQYF	TGTGCCAGCAGTTACTCGCCGTTGCGATCCTACGAGCAGTACTTC
-	TRBV9	TRBJ2-5	-	14	CASSATQGGETQYF	TGTGCCAGCAGCGCTACCCAGGGGGGGGAGACCCAGTACTTC
-	TRBV27	TRBJ1-6	TRBD1	14	CASSFEQGGSPLHF	TGTGCCAGCAGTTTTGAGCAGGGGGGTTCACCCCTCCACTTT
-	TRBV2	TRBJ1-5	-	16	CASSGGGARGNQPQHF	TGTGCCAGCAGTGGGGGAGGGGCTCGGGGCAATCAGCCCCAGCATTTT
-	TRBV19	TRBJ2-2	-	18	CASSIDRAGLLGIGELFF	TGTGCCAGTAGTATAGATCGGGCCGGGCTCCTGGGGATCGGGGAGCTGTTTTTT
-	TRBV18	TRBJ1-2	-	12	CASSPPAEGYTF	TGTGCCAGCTCACCACCGGCCGAGGGCTACACCTTC
-	TRBV5-1	TRBJ2-5	TRBD2	17	CASSYSGTSGSWETQYF	TGCGCCAGCAGCTACAGCGGGACTAGCGGAAGTTGGGAGACCCAGTACTTC
-	TRBV7-2	TRBJ2-3	-	17	CASSFYRGRQHEDTQYF	TGTGCCAGCAGCTTCTATCGGGGGCGCCAGCACGAAGATACGCAGTATTTT
-	TRBV18	TRBJ1-6	-	15	CASSPTRTKNSPLHF	TGTGCCAGCTCACCAACCCGGACTAAAAATTCACCCCTCCACTTT
-	TRBV25-1	TRBJ2-2	-	15	CASTRTVGGTGELFF	TGTGCCAGCACACGGACCGTCGGCGGCACCGGGGAGCTGTTTTTT
-	TRBV5-1	TRBJ1-1	TRBD1	16	CASSFYPTGMNTEAFF	TGCGCCAGCAGCTTCTACCCGACAGGGATGAACACTGAAGCTTTCTTT
-	TRBV4-1	TRBJ2-3	TRBD2	17	CASSQVRLRGSTDTQYF	TGCGCCAGCAGCCAAGTAAGGTTGCGGGGGAGCACAGATACGCAGTATTTT
-	TRBV6-5	TRBJ2-7	TRBD2	16	CASSYSIGTSGVEQYF	TGTGCCAGCAGTTACTCGATTGGGACTAGCGGCGTAGAGCAGTACTTC
-	TRBV5-4	TRBJ2-7	TRBD2	15	CASSSLAGGGHEQYF	TGTGCCAGCAGCTCTCTAGCGGGAGGGGGCCACGAGCAGTACTTC
-	TRBV5-4	TRBJ1-2	TRBD1	13	CASSRAGGYGYTF	TGTGCCAGCAGCCGCGCAGGGGGCTATGGCTACACCTTC
-	TRBV7-2	TRBJ1-2	TRBD1	14	CASSPIGQVLGYTF	TGTGCCAGCAGCCCCATAGGACAGGTATTGGGCTACACCTTC
-	TRBV7-9	TRBJ2-2	TRBD2	18	CASSSPASGGTDTGELFF	TGTGCCAGCAGCTCACCCGCTAGCGGGGGTACGGACACCGGGGAGCTGTTTTTT
-	TRBV6-5	TRBJ2-7	-	13	CASISGASYEQYF	TGTGCCAGCATCTCCGGAGCCTCCTACGAGCAGTACTTC
few	TRBV7-3	TRBJ1-1	-	13	CASSQSMYTEAFF	TGTGCCAGCAGCCAATCTATGTACACTGAAGCTTTCTTT
-	TRBV19	TRBJ1-6	-	14	CASSRGGPNSPLHF	TGTGCCAGTAGCAGGGGCGGTCCTAATTCACCCCTCCACTTT
-	TRBV15	TRBJ2-7	-	15	CATSRVTGRSYEQYF	TGTGCCACCAGCAGAGTTACAGGGAGATCCTACGAGCAGTACTTC
-	TRBV7-2	TRBJ2-7	TRBD1	19	CASSLRFGKGQGNSGEQYF	TGTGCCAGCAGCTTAAGATTTGGGAAGGGACAGGGGAATTCCGGCGAGCAGTACTTC
-	TRBV5-4	TRBJ2-1	-	16	CASSLVDQFDYNEQFF	TGTGCCAGCAGCTTGGTGGACCAGTTTGACTACAATGAGCAGTTCTTC
-	TRBV11-2	TRBJ1-1	-	14	CASSLVTENTEAFF	TGTGCCAGCAGCTTAGTGACCGAGAACACTGAAGCTTTCTTT
-	TRBV5-1	TRBJ2-3	TRBD2	15	CASRRLAGGTDTQYF	TGCGCCAGCCGGAGACTAGCGGGAGGCACAGATACGCAGTATTTT
once	TRBV18	TRBJ2-5	-	12	CASSPRQETQYF	TGTGCCAGCTCACCGCGGCAAGAGACCCAGTACTTC
-	TRBV7-8	TRBJ2-7	TRBD2	14	CASSLGRGGYEQYF	TGTGCCAGCAGCTTAGGGCGGGGGGGCTACGAGCAGTACTTC
-	TRBV10-3	TRBJ1-5	-	15	CAISEGASSNQPQHF	TGTGCCATCAGTGAGGGGGCTAGTAGCAATCAGCCCCAGCATTTT
few	TRBV7-2	TRBJ1-4	-	13	CASSLARSEKLFF	TGTGCCAGCAGCTTAGCTCGGAGTGAAAAACTGTTTTTT
-	TRBV5-1	TRBJ2-7	-	13	CASSSGPSYEQYF	TGCGCCAGCAGCTCTGGCCCCTCCTACGAGCAGTACTTC